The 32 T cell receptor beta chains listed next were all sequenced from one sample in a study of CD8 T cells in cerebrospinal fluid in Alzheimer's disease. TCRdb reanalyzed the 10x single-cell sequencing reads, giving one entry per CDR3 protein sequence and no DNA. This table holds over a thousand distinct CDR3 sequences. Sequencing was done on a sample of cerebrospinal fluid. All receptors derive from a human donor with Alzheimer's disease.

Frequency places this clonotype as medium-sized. CDR3 residues: CASSERDETEAFF. V and J are TRBV6-4 and TRBJ1-1. This CDR3 contains 13 residues. CDR1 MRHNA and CDR2 SNTAGT come from the germline V gene.

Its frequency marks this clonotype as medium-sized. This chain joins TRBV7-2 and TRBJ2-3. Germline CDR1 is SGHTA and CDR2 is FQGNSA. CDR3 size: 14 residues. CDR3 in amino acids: CASSILRGTDTQYF.

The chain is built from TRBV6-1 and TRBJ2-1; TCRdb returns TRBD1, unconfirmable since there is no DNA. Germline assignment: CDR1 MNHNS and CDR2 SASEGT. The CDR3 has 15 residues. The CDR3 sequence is CASTKEGGAVTKQFF.

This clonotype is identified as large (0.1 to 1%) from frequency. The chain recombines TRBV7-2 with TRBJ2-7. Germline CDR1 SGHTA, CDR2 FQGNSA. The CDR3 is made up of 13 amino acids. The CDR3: CASSFYGNYEQYF.

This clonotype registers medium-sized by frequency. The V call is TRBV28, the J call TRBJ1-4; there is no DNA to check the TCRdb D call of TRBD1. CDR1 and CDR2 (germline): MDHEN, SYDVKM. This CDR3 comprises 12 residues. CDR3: CASTTGWEKLFF.

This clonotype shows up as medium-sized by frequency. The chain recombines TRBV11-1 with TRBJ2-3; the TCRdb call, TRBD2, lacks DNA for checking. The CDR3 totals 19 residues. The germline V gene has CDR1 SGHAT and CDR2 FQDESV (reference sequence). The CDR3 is CASSFLKASGSDTTDTQYF.

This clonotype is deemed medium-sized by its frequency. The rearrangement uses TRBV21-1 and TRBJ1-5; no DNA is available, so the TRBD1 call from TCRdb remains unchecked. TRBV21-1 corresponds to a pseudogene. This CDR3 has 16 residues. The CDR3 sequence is CASSSRHRQGCQPQHF.

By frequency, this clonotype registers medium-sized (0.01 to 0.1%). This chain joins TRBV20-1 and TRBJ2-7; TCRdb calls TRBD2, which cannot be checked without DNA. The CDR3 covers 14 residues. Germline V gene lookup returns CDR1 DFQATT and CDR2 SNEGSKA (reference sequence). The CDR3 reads CSAPLAGASYEQYF.

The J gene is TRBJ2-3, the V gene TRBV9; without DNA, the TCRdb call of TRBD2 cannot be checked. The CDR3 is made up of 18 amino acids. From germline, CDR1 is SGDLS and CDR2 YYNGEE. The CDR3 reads CASSVVGLAGAGTDTQYF.

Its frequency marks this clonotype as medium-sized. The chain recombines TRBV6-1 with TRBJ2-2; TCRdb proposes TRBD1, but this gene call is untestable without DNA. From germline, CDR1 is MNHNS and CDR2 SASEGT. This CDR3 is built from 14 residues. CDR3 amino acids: CASRTGPNTGELFF.

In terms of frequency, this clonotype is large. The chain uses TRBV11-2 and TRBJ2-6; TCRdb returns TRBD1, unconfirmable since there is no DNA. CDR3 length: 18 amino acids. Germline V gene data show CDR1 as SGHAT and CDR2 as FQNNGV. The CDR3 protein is CASSLGARGHSGANVLTF. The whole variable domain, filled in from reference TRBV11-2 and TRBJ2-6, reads EAGVAQSPRYKIIEKRQSVAFWCNPISGHATLYWYQQILGQGPKLLIQFQNNGVVDDSQLPKDRFSAERLKGVDSTLKIQPAKLEDSAVYLCASSLGARGHSGANVLTFGAGSRLTVL.

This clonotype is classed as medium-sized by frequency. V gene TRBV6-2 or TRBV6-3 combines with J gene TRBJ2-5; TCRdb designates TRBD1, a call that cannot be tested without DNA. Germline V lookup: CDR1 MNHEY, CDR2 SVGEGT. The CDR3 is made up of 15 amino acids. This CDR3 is CASSSLGQPQETQYF.

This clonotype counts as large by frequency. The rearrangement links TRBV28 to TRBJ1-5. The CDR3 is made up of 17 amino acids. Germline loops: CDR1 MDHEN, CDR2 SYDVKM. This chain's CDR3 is CASTALLGGYSNQPQHF.

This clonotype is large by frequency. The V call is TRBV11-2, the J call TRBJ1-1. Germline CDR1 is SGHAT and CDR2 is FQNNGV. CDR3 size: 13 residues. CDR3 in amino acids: CASSLDPNTEAFF.

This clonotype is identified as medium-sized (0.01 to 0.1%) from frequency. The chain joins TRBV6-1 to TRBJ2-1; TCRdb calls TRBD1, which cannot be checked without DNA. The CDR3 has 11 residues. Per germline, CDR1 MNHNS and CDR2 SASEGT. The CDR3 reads CAIDRGAEQFF.

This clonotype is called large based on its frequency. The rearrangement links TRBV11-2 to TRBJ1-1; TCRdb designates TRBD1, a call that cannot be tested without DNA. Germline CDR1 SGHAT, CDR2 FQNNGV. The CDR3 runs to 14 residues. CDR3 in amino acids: CASSFVQGIAEAFF.

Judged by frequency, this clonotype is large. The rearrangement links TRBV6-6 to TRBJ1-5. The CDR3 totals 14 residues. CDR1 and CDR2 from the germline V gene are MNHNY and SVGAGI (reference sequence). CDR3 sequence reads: CASSLHESNQPQHF.

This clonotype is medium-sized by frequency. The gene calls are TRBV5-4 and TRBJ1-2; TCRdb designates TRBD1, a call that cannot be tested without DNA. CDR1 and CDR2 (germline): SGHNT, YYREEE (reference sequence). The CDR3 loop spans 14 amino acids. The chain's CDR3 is CASSLDSGGPVYTF.

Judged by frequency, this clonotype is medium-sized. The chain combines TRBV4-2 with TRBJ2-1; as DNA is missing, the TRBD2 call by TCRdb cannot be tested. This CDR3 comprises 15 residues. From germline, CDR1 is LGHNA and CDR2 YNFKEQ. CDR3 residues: CASSQVTGLNNEQFF.

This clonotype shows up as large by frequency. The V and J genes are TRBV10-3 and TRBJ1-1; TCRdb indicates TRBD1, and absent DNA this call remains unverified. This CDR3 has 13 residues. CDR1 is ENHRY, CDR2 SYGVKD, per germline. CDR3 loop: CAIRKTENTEAFF.

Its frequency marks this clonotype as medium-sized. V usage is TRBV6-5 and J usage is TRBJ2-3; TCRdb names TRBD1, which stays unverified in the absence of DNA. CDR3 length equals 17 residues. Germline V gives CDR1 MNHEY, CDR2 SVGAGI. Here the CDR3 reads CASSYSAPLLGADTQYF.

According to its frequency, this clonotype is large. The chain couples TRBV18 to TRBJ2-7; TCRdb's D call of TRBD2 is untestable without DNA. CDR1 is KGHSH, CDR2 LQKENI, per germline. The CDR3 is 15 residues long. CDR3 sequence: CASSLGTADTYEQYF.

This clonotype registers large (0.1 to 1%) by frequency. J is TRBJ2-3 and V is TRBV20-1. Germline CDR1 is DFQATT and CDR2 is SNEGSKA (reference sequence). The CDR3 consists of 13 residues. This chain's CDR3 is CSARPTSTDTQYF.

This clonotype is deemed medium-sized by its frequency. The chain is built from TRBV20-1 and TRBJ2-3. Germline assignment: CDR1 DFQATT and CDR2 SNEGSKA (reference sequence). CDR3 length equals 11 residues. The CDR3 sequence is CSADKGDTQYF.

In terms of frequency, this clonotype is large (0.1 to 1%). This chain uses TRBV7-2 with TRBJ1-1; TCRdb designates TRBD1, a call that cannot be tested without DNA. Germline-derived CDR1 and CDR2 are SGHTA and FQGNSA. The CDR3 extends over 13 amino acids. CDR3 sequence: CASSLEGVAEAFF.

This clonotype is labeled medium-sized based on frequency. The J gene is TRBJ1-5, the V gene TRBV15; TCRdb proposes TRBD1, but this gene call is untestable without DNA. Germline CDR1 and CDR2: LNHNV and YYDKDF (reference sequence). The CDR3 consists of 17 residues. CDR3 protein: CATSRAGLLGVGQPQHF.

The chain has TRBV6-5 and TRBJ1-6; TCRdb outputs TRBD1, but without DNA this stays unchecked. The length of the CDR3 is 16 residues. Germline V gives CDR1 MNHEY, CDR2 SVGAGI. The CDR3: CASSRPGVRINSPLHF.

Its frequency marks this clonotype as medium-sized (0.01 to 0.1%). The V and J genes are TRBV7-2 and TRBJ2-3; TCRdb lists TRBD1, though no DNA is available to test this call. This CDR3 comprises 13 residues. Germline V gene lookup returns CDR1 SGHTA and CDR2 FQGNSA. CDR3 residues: CASTRPPGYTQYF.

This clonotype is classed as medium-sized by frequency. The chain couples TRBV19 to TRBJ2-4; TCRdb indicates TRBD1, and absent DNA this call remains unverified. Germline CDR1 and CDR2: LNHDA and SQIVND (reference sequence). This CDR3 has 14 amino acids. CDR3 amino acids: CASSQPGAKNIQYF. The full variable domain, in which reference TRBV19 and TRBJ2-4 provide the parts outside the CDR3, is DGGITQSPKYLFRKEGQNVTLSCEQNLNHDAMYWYRQDPGQGLRLIYYSQIVNDFQKGDIAEGYSVSREKKESFPLTVTSAQKNPTAFYLCASSQPGAKNIQYFGAGTRLSVL.

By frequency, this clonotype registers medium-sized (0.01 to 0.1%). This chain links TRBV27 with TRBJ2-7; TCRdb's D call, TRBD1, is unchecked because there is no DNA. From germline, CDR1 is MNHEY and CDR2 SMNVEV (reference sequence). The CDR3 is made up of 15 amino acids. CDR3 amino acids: CASSVTGTGAYEQYF.

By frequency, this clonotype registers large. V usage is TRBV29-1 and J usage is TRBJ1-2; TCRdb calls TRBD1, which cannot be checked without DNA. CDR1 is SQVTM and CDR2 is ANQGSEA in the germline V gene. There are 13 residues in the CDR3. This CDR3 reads CSVEERGQTDYTF.

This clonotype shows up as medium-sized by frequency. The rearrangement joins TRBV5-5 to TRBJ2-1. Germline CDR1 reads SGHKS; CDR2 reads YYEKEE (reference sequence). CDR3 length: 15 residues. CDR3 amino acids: CASSLEDRSYNEQFF.